The T cell receptor (beta chain) under discussion was sequenced for a study of blood T cell repertoires in COVID-19. Study background: COVID-19 samples from acute and convalescent phases originated in the United States, Italy and Spain. Sources were T cells, B-cell-depleted T cells, or PBMCs; the material itself was cDNA or gDNA.

In the source study's methods: Amplification with reference gene primers provided the estimates of nucleated cell counts. Clones were sequenced by immunoSEQ multiplex PCR, and TCRdb holds only the in-frame ones, with some missing. That table supplies the V and J calls and clone size; D and trimming were determined from the DNA. Altogether around 400,000 clones are present, approximately 88% being singletons, with the ten largest covering roughly 1.2%. This CDR3 comprises 14 residues. Per germline, CDR1 MDHEN and CDR2 SYDVKM. V trimming: 4 bases; J trimming: 8 bases; junction bases outside the gene matches: 10.

The source of this sequence is a man in his forties with acute or convalescent COVID-19. The chain is built from TRBV28 and TRBJ1-2, with TRBD1 matching over 7 bases. Sequencing used peripheral blood. The CDR3 DNA reads TGTGCCAGCAGTTACCTTCTCCAGGGGGTCGGCTACACCTTC. It specifies CASSYLLQGVGYTF.